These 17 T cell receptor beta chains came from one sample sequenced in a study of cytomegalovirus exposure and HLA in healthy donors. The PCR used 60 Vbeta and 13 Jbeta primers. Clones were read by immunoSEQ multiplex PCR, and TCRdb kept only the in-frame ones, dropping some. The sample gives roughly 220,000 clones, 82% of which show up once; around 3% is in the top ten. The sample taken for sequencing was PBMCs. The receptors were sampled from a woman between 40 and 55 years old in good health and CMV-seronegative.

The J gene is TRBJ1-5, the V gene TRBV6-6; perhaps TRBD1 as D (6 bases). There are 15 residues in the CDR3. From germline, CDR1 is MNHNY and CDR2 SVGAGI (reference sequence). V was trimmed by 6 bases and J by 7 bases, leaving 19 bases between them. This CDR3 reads CASRLGGGEGQPQHF. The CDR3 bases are TGTGCCAGCAGACTAGGGGGAGGGGAAGGCCAGCCCCAGCATTTT.

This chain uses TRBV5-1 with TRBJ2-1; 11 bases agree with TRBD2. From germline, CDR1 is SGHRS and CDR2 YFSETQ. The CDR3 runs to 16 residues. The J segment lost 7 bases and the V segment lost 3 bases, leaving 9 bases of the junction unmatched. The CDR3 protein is CASSSFVAGGRNEQFF. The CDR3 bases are TGCGCCAGCAGCTCCTTTGTAGCGGGAGGGCGGAATGAGCAGTTCTTC.

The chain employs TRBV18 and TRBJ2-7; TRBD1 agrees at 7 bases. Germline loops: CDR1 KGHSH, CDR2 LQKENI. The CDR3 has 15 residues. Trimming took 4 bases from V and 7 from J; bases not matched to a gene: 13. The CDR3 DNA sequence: TGTGCCAGCTCACTACAGGGGCCGCTCTATGGGGAGCAGTACTTC. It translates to CASSLQGPLYGEQYF.

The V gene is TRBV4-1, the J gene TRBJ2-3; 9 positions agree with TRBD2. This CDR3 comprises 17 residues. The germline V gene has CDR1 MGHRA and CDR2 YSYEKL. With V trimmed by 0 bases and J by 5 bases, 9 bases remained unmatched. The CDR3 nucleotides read TGCGCCAGCAGCCAAGAAAATAGCGGGAGAGTCAAAGATACGCAGTATTTT. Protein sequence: CASSQENSGRVKDTQYF.

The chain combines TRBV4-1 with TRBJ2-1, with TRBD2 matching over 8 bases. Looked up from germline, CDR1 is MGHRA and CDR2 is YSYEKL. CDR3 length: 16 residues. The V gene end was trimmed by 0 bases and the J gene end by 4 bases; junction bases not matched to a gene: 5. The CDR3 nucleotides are TGCGCCAGCAGCCAAGAGTCAGCGGGAGTTTACAATGAGCAGTTCTTC. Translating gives CASSQESAGVYNEQFF.

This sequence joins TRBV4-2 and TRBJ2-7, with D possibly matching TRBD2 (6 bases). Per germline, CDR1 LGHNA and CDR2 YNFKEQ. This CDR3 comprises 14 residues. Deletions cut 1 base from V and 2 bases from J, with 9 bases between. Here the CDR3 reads CASSQGDFPYEQYF. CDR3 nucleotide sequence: TGTGCCAGCAGCCAAGGGGACTTCCCCTACGAGCAGTACTTC.

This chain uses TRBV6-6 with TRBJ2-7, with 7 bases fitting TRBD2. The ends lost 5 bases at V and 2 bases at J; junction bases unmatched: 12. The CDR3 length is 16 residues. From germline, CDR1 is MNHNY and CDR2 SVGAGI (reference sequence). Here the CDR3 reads CASSQGTGGSPYEQYF. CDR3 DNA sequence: TGTGCCAGCAGTCAAGGGACGGGAGGCTCCCCCTACGAGCAGTACTTC.

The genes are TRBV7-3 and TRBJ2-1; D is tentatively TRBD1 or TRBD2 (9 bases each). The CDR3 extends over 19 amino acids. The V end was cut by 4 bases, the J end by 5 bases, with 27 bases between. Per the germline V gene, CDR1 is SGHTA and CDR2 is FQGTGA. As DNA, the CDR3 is TGTGCCAGCAGCTCCGGACAGGGGCCGAGACTAGCGGCGAACAATGAGCAGTTCTTC. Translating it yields CASSSGQGPRLAANNEQFF.

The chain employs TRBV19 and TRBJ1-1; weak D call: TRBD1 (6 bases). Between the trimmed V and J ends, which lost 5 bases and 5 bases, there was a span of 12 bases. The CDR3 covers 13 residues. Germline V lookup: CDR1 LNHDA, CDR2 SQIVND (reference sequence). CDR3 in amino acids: CASSSGGLTEAFF. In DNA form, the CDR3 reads TGTGCCAGTAGTTCGGGGGGGCTAACTGAAGCTTTCTTT.

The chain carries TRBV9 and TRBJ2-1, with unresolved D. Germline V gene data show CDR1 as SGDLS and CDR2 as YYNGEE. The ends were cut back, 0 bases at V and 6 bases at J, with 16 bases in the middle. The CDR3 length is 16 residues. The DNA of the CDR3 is TGTGCCAGCAGCGTAGGACCAGCAGCCGGCGGCAATGAGCAGTTCTTC. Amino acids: CASSVGPAAGGNEQFF.

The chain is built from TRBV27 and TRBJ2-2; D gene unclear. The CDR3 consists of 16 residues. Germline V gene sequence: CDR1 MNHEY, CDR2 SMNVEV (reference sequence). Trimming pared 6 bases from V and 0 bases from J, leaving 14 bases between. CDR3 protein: CASSQAGTTNTGELFF. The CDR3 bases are TGTGCCAGCAGCCAAGCAGGTACAACGAACACCGGGGAGCTGTTTTTT.

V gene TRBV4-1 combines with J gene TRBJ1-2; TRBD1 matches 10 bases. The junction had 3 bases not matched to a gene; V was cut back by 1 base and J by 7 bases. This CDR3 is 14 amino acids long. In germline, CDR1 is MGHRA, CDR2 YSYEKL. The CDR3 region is CASSQATGGLGYTF. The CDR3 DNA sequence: TGCGCCAGCAGCCAAGCGACAGGGGGCCTTGGCTACACCTTC.

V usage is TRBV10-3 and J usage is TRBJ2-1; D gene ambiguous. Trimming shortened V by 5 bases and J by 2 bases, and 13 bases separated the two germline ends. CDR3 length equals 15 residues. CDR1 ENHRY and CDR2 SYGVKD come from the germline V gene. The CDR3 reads CAISRGLSPYNEQFF. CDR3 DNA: TGTGCCATCAGTCGTGGCCTTAGCCCCTACAATGAGCAGTTCTTC.

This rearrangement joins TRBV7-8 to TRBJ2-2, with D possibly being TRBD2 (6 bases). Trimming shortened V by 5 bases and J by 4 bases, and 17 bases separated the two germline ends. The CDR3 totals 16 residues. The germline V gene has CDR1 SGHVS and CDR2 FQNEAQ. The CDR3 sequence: CASSRGSALPTGELFF. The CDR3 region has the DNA TGTGCCAGCAGCCGGGGGAGTGCCCTCCCCACCGGGGAGCTGTTTTTT. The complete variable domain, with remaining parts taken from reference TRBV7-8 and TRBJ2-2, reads GAGVSQSPRYKVAKRGQDVALRCDPISGHVSLFWYQQALGQGPEFLTYFQNEAQLDKSGLPSDRFFAERPEGSVSTLKIQRTQQEDSAVYLCASSRGSALPTGELFFGEGSRLTVL.

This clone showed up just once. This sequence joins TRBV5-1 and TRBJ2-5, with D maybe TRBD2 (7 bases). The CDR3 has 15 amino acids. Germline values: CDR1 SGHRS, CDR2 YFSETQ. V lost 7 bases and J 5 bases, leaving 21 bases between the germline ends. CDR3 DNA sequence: TGCGCCAGCGCCCGGGGGGCCCTGGATTCCGAGACCCAGTACTTC. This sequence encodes CASARGALDSETQYF. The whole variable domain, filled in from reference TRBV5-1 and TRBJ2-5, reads KAGVTQTPRYLIKTRGQQVTLSCSPISGHRSVSWYQQTPGQGLQFLFEYFSETQRNKGNFPGRFSGRQFSNSRSEMNVSTLELGDSALYLCASARGALDSETQYFGPGTRLLVL.

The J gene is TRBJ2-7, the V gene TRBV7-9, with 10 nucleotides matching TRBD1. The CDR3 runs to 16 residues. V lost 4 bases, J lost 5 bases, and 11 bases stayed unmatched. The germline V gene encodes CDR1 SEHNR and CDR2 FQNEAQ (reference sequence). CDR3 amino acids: CASSSPGWTGGNEQYF. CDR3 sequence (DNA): TGTGCCAGCAGCTCCCCGGGGTGGACAGGGGGGAACGAGCAGTACTTC.

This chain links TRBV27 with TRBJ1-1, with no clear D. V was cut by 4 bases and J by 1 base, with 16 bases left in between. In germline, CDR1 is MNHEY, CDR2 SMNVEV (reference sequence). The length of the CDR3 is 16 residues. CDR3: CASSSPGSPANTEAFF. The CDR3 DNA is TGTGCCAGCAGTTCTCCGGGGTCTCCGGCGAACACTGAAGCTTTCTTT.